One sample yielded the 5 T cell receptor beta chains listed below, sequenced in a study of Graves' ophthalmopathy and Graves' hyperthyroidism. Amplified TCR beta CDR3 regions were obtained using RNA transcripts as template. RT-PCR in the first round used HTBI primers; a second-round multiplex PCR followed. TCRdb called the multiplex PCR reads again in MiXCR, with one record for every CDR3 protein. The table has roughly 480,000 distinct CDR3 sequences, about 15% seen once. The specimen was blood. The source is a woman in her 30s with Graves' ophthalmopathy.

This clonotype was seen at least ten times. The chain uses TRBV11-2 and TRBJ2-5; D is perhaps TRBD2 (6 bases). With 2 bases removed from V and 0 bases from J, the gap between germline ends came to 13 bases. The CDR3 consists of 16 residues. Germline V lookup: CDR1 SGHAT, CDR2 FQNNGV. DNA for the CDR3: TGTGCCAGCAGCTTATGGGGCGGAGGGTACCAAGAGACCCAGTACTTC. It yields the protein CASSLWGGGYQETQYF. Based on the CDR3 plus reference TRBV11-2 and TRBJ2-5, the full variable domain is EAGVAQSPRYKIIEKRQSVAFWCNPISGHATLYWYQQILGQGPKLLIQFQNNGVVDDSQLPKDRFSAERLKGVDSTLKIQPAKLEDSAVYLCASSLWGGGYQETQYFGPGTRLLVL.

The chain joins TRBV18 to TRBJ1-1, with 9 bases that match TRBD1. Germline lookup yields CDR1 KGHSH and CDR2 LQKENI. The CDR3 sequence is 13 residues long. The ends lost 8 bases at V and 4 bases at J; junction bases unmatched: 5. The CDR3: CASQMDRGTEAFF. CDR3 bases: TGTGCCAGCCAGATGGACAGGGGCACTGAAGCTTTCTTT. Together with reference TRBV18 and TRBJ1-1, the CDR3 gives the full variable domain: NAGVMQNPRHLVRRRGQEARLRCSPMKGHSHVYWYRQLPEEGLKFMVYLQKENIIDESGMPKERFSAEFPKEGPSILRIQQVVRGDSAAYFCASQMDRGTEAFFGQGTRLTVV.

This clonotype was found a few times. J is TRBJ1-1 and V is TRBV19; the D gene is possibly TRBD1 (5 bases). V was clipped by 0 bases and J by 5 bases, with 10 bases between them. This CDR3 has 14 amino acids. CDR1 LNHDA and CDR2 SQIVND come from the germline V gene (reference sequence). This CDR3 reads CASSIDRWGTEAFF. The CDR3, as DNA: TGTGCCAGTAGTATAGATCGTTGGGGGACTGAAGCTTTCTTT.

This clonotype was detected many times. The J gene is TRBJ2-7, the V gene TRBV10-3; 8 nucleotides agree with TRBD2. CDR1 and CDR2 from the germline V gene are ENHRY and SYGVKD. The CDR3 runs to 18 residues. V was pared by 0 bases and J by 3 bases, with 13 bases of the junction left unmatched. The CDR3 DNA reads TGTGCCATCAGTGAGTCGACTCTGACGGGGGGGCCTATCTACGAGCAGTACTTC. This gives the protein CAISESTLTGGPIYEQYF.

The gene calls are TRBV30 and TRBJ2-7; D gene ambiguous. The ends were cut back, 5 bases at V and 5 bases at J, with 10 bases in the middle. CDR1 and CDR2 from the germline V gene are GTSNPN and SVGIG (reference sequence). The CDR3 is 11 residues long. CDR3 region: CAWEAPNEQYF. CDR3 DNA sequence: TGTGCCTGGGAAGCCCCTAACGAGCAGTACTTC.